The 2 T cell receptor beta chains given below trace back to one sample, sequenced in a study of blood T cell repertoires in COVID-19 (dated by TCRdb to the early 2020s). The library was produced with the immunoSEQ multiplex PCR assay. Not all clones reach the TCRdb copy of this immuneACCESS table, which keeps in-frame sequences only. Checked studies attribute under half of the gap to unresolved V genes and leave the rest unexplained. This sample has fewer than 650,000 clones in its table, and approximately 88% of those were observed once. Clones ranked in the top ten supply roughly 7.4% of the sample. The specimen was peripheral blood. The source is a woman in her 50s with COVID-19, enrolled during active disease.

The rearrangement joins TRBV14 to TRBJ2-7; maybe TRBD2 (6 bases). The CDR3 has 15 residues. The ends were cut back, 2 bases at V and 4 bases at J, with 15 bases in the middle. Germline V gene lookup returns CDR1 SGHDN and CDR2 FVKESK. DNA for the CDR3: TGTGCCAGCAGCCAAATCCGGACCGGGGGTTACGAGCAGTACTTC. This codes for CASSQIRTGGYEQYF.

V usage is TRBV6-5 and J usage is TRBJ2-7, with D tentatively TRBD2 (5 bases). Trimming removed 5 bases from V and 1 base from J, with 12 bases in between. The CDR3 extends over 14 amino acids. Germline CDR1 and CDR2: MNHEY and SVGAGI. The CDR3 sequence is CASSTGILSYEQYF. CDR3 DNA sequence: TGTGCCAGCAGTACCGGGATACTATCCTACGAGCAGTACTTC.